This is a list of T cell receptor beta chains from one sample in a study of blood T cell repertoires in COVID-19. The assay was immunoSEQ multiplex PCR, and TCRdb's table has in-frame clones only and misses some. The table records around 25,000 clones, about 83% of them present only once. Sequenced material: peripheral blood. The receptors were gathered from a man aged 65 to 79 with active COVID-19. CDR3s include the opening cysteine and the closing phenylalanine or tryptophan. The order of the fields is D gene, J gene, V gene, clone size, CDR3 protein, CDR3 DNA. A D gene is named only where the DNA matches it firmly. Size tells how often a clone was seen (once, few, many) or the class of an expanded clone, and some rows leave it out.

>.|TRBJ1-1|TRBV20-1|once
CSANRNTEAFF
TGCAGTGCTAACAGGAACACTGAAGCTTTCTTT
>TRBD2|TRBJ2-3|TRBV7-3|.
CASSSSSGSTDTQYF
TGTGCCAGCAGCTCCTCTAGCGGGAGCACAGATACGCAGTATTTT
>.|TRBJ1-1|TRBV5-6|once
CASSLVPTGTEAFF
TGTGCCAGCAGCTTGGTTCCCACGGGCACTGAAGCTTTCTTT
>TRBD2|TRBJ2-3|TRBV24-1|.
CATSDLPSSGRYSDTQYF
TGTGCCACCAGTGATTTGCCCTCTAGCGGGAGATACTCAGATACGCAGTATTTT
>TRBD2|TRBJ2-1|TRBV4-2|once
CASSLLLADNYNEQFF
TGTGCCAGCAGCTTGCTACTAGCGGATAACTACAATGAGCAGTTCTTC
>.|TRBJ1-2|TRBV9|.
CASSVGNRGYTF
TGTGCCAGCAGCGTGGGCAACCGGGGCTACACCTTC
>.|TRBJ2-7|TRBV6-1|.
CASSEAHSYSGEQYF
TGTGCCAGCAGTGAAGCGCATAGTTATTCGGGGGAGCAGTACTTC
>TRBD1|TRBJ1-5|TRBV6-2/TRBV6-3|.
CASSPQGAWQPQHF
TGTGCCAGCAGTCCACAGGGGGCCTGGCAGCCCCAGCATTTT
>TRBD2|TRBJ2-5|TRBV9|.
CASSVAPGAGGQETQYF
TGTGCCAGCAGCGTAGCCCCCGGAGCGGGGGGGCAAGAGACCCAGTACTTC
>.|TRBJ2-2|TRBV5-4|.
CASSLIITGELFF
TGTGCCAGCAGCTTGATAATAACCGGGGAGCTGTTTTTT
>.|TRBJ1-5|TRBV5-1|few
CASSLAQRFQPQHF
TGCGCCAGCAGCTTGGCTCAGCGTTTCCAGCCCCAGCATTTT
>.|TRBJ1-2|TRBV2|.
CASSRDINYGYTF
TGTGCCAGCAGTAGGGACATAAACTATGGCTACACCTTC
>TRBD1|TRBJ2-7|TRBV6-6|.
CASSPRQGALEQYF
TGTGCCAGCAGTCCCCGGCAGGGGGCACTCGAGCAGTACTTC
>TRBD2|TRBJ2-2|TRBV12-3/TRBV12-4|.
CASWASGTGELFF
TGTGCCAGCTGGGCTAGCGGTACCGGGGAGCTGTTTTTT
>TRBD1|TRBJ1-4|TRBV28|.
CASSFFGRGNEKLFF
TGTGCCAGCAGTTTTTTCGGCAGGGGGAATGAAAAACTGTTTTTT
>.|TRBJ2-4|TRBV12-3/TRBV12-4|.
CASSLATPGIQYF
TGTGCCAGCAGTTTGGCGACCCCGGGCATTCAGTACTTC
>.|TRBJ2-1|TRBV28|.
CATSTGTGYNEQFF
TGTGCCACATCAACCGGGACTGGGTACAATGAGCAGTTCTTC